The 12 T cell receptor beta chains below come from one sample, sequenced in a study of shared clonotypes between healthy human individuals. Produced via immunoSEQ multiplex PCR; TCRdb's table is partial and in-frame only. The sample has about 1,500,000 clones; 95% to 97% are singletons. Sequenced: naive CD4+ T cells sorted from blood. Subset of the sample: CD45RA+ positively selected. The receptors here all came from a man between 25 and 39 years old in good health.

The V and J genes are TRBV10-3 and TRBJ2-2; D remains ambiguous. V gave up 3 bases and J gave up 4 bases, with 6 bases separating them. CDR3 length: 13 amino acids. Germline V gene lookup returns CDR1 ENHRY and CDR2 SYGVKD. The CDR3 is CAISEPATGELFF. The CDR3 DNA reads TGTGCCATCAGTGAACCAGCCACCGGGGAGCTGTTTTTT.

The chain joins TRBV10-2 to TRBJ2-1; no clear D. V was pared by 5 bases and J by 5 bases, with 7 bases between. Per germline, CDR1 WSHSY and CDR2 SAAADI. This CDR3 region has 12 residues. The CDR3 sequence is CASSPVNNEQFF. For the CDR3, the DNA is TGCGCCAGCAGTCCTGTCAACAATGAGCAGTTCTTC.

This clone was seen only once. The chain has TRBV6-5 and TRBJ2-3, with D possibly being TRBD1 (5 bases). The ends were cut back, 6 bases at V and 0 bases at J, with 13 bases in the middle. The CDR3 covers 15 residues. Germline CDR1 reads MNHEY; CDR2 reads SVGAGI. CDR3 in DNA: TGTGCCAGCAGGGAACAGGACCGGAGCACAGATACGCAGTATTTT. The encoded protein is CASREQDRSTDTQYF.

This rearrangement joins TRBV6-5 to TRBJ1-1, with no clear D. Deletions cut 0 bases from V and 2 bases from J, with 7 bases between. The germline CDR1 and CDR2 sequences are MNHEY and SVGAGI. The CDR3 runs to 14 residues. DNA for the CDR3: TGTGCCAGCAGTTACTCAGGGTCCAACACTGAAGCTTTCTTT. Protein sequence: CASSYSGSNTEAFF.

The V call is TRBV5-5, the J call TRBJ2-2; D unclear. V was trimmed by 2 bases and J by 3 bases, leaving 2 bases between them. CDR1 is SGHKS, CDR2 YYEKEE, per germline (reference sequence). This CDR3 spans 12 amino acids. CDR3 in DNA: TGTGCCAGCAGCTTTTACACCGGGGAGCTGTTTTTT. Translation: CASSFYTGELFF.

V is TRBV5-4 and J is TRBJ2-2; D not resolved. From germline, CDR1 is SGHNT and CDR2 YYREEE (reference sequence). The CDR3 covers 12 residues. The ends were cut back, 10 bases at V and 3 bases at J, with 10 bases in the middle. The DNA for the CDR3 is TGTGCCCGCGGCACAGACACCGGGGAGCTGTTTTTT. It yields the protein CARGTDTGELFF.

V usage is TRBV5-1 and J usage is TRBJ2-6; TRBD1 is a possible D gene (5 bases). V was pared by 2 bases and J by 1 base, with 10 bases between. Germline V lookup: CDR1 SGHRS, CDR2 YFSETQ. The CDR3 runs 16 residues. CDR3 DNA: TGCGCCAGCAGCTTAATCAGGGAATCTGGGGCCAACGTCCTGACTTTC. Its translation is CASSLIRESGANVLTF.

The V gene is TRBV10-3, the J gene TRBJ1-4, with D tentatively TRBD1 (5 bases). Germline V CDR1 and CDR2: ENHRY, SYGVKD. This CDR3 contains 12 residues. Trimming left V 3 bases short and J 8 bases short, with 7 bases between. CDR3 coding DNA: TGTGCCATCAGTGAAGGGACGGAAAAACTGTTTTTT. Amino acid sequence: CAISEGTEKLFF.

The chain joins TRBV7-9 to TRBJ2-3; D is perhaps TRBD2 (5 bases). This CDR3 region has 15 residues. CDR1 is SEHNR and CDR2 is FQNEAQ in the germline V gene (reference sequence). V was trimmed by 2 bases and J by 2 bases, leaving 11 bases between them. The CDR3 spells CASSLMPGYTDTQYF. The CDR3 DNA sequence: TGTGCCAGCAGCTTAATGCCGGGGTACACAGATACGCAGTATTTT. Using reference TRBV7-9 and TRBJ2-3 for the parts outside the CDR3, the full variable domain is DTGVSQNPRHKITKRGQNVTFRCDPISEHNRLYWYRQTLGQGPEFLTYFQNEAQLEKSRLLSDRFSAERPKGSFSTLEIQRTEQGDSAMYLCASSLMPGYTDTQYFGPGTRLTVL.

The V call is TRBV6-4, the J call TRBJ2-1, with D perhaps TRBD2 (6 bases). Trimming took 5 bases from V and 2 from J, leaving 13 bases between them. Germline CDR1 MRHNA, CDR2 SNTAGT. CDR3 length: 15 residues. In DNA form, the CDR3 reads TGTGCCAGCAGTCCAGACGGGAGTACCTACAATGAGCAGTTCTTC. Translated, it gives CASSPDGSTYNEQFF.

The rearrangement joins TRBV9 to TRBJ2-7; no clear D. With 0 bases removed from V and 6 bases from J, the gap between germline ends came to 16 bases. The CDR3 length is 15 residues. Germline V lookup: CDR1 SGDLS, CDR2 YYNGEE. The CDR3 DNA sequence: TGTGCCAGCAGCGTAGAGCAGTCCCCTGCGCTCGAGCAGTACTTC. Encoded protein: CASSVEQSPALEQYF.

J is TRBJ2-1 and V is TRBV27; maybe TRBD2 (5 bases). Germline V gene lookup returns CDR1 MNHEY and CDR2 SMNVEV (reference sequence). V shed 1 base and J shed 1 base, with 8 bases lying between them. The CDR3 contains 15 residues. The CDR3: CASSLLLGSYNEQFF. CDR3 nucleotides: TGTGCCAGCAGTTTATTACTAGGATCCTACAATGAGCAGTTCTTC.